The rows below give T cell receptor beta chains drawn from one sample of a study of human T cells and chemical hapten exposure. TCRdb recomputed calls from the RACE reads with MiXCR, one row per CDR3 protein. The sample shows tens of thousands of distinct CDR3 sequences, roughly 8% of them seen only once. The specimen sequenced was whole blood. The origin of the receptors is a female donor in good health. Some clones in this sample may be carry-over from other donors' samples. CDR3s include the opening cysteine and the closing phenylalanine or tryptophan. A D gene is named only where the DNA matches it firmly. Some rows have no size entry. The others give once, few or many, or a class for an expanded clone.

clone size,V gene,J gene,D gene,CDR3 protein,CDR3 DNA
few,TRBV28,TRBJ2-2,TRBD2,CASSPPAGVGTGELFF,TGTGCCAGCAGTCCTCCGGCGGGAGTTGGCACCGGGGAGCTGTTTTTT
few,TRBV6-2/TRBV6-3,TRBJ2-7,.,CASSYPKGHEQYF,TGTGCCAGCAGTTACCCCAAGGGTCACGAGCAGTACTTC
.,TRBV20-1,TRBJ2-3,.,CSAAGTTSTDTQYF,TGCAGTGCCGCAGGGACAACTAGCACAGATACGCAGTATTTT
few,TRBV3-1,TRBJ2-1,.,CASSQIASSLNEQFF,TGTGCCAGCAGCCAAATTGCAAGCTCCTTGAATGAGCAGTTCTTC
.,TRBV19,TRBJ2-1,TRBD2,CASSIRLAGYNEQFF,TGTGCCAGTAGTATTAGACTAGCGGGATACAATGAGCAGTTCTTC
few,TRBV11-2,TRBJ2-7,.,CASSPRALALHEQYF,TGTGCCAGCAGCCCGAGGGCCCTAGCCCTCCACGAGCAGTACTTC
many,TRBV5-4,TRBJ1-5,.,CASSLGPGNQPQHF,TGTGCCAGCAGCTTGGGTCCCGGCAATCAGCCCCAGCATTTT
few,TRBV29-1,TRBJ2-4,.,CSVELAGNIQYF,TGCAGCGTTGAACTAGCCGGGAACATTCAGTACTTC
many,TRBV7-6,TRBJ2-2,.,CASSLGGKNTGELFF,TGTGCCAGCAGCTTAGGGGGAAAGAACACCGGGGAGCTGTTTTTT
many,TRBV6-4,TRBJ2-6,.,CASSNTGGPPSSGANVLTF,TGTGCCAGCAGTAACACAGGAGGGCCTCCCTCCTCTGGGGCCAACGTCCTGACTTTC
.,TRBV14,TRBJ1-1,.,CASSQEGTATEAFF,TGTGCCAGCAGCCAAGAGGGGACCGCGACTGAAGCTTTCTTT
many,TRBV6-1,TRBJ2-3,.,CASSGFRGPRTDTQYF,TGTGCCAGCAGTGGGTTCAGGGGCCCTCGCACAGATACGCAGTATTTT
.,TRBV12-5,TRBJ2-3,.,CASGFFFATPSRDTQYF,TGTGCTAGTGGTTTTTTTTTCGCCACCCCTAGTAGGGATACGCAGTATTTT
many,TRBV6-5,TRBJ2-2,TRBD2,CASSTWTSGIETGELFF,TGTGCCAGCAGCACCTGGACTAGCGGGATAGAAACCGGGGAGCTGTTTTTT
few,TRBV3-1,TRBJ2-3,TRBD2,CASSQLLAGGLFSDTQYF,TGTGCCAGCAGCCAACTTCTAGCGGGAGGGCTCTTCTCAGATACGCAGTATTTT
.,TRBV2,TRBJ2-3,TRBD2,CASSEAPRGLAGGWADTQYF,TGTGCCAGCAGTGAAGCGCCCCGAGGACTAGCGGGAGGCTGGGCAGATACGCAGTATTTT
few,TRBV20-1,TRBJ2-3,TRBD2,CSADSGRAHTDTQYF,TGCAGTGCTGATAGCGGGAGGGCTCACACAGATACGCAGTATTTT
many,TRBV29-1,TRBJ1-2,.,CSGGGTLYGYTF,TGCAGCGGTGGCGGTACCCTCTATGGCTACACCTTC